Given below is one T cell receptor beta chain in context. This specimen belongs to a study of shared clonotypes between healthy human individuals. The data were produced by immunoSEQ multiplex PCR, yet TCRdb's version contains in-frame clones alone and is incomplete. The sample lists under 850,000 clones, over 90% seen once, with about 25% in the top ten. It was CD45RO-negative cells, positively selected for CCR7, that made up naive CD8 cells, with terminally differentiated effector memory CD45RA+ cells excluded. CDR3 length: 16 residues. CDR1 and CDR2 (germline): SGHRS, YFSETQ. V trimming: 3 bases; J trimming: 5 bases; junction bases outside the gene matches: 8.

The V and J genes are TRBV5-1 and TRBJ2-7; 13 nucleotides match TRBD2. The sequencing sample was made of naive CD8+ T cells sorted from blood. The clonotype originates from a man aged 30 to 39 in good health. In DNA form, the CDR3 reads TGCGCCAGCAGCTCGCCGACTAGCGGGAGGATCCACGAGCAGTACTTC. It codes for CASSSPTSGRIHEQYF.